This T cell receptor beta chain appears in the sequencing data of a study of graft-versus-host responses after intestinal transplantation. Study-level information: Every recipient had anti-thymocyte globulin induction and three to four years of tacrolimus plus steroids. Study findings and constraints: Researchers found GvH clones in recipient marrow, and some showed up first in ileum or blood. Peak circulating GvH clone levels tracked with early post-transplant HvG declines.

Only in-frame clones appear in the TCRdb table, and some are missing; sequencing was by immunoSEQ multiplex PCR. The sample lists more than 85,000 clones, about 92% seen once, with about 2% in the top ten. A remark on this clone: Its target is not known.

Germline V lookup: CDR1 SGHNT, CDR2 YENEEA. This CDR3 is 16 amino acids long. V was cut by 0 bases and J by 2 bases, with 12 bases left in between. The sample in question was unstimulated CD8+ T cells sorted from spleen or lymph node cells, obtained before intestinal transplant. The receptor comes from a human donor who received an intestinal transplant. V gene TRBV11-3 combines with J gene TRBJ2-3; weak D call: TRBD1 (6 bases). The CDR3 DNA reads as TGTGCCAGCAGCTTAGACCAGGGGCAGTACACAGATACGCAGTATTTT. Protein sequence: CASSLDQGQYTDTQYF.